This entry lists 22 T cell receptor beta chains sequenced from one sample in a study of identical twins. TCRdb called the 5' RACE reads again in MiXCR, with one record for every CDR3 protein. The sample contains approximately 600,000 distinct CDR3 sequences, 7% to 7.5% of which appear only once. This sample was also put to use in a study of yellow fever vaccine responses in identical twins.

The sample taken for sequencing was PBMCs. These receptors were taken from a woman aged 18-35 years in good health.

Ten or more counts support this clonotype. The chain employs TRBV12-3 or TRBV12-4 and TRBJ2-1, with TRBD1 as a possible D gene (5 bases). The CDR3 spans 15 residues. Trimming cost V 1 base and J 4 bases, with 11 bases left between them. This chain's CDR3 is CASSLVKGLYNEQFF. CDR3 nucleotide sequence: TGTGCCAGCAGTTTAGTCAAGGGGCTATACAATGAGCAGTTCTTC.

This clonotype was detected only a few times. The chain recombines TRBV11-2 with TRBJ1-3; D is possibly TRBD1 (5 bases). V was clipped by 5 bases and J by 1 base, with 18 bases between them. The CDR3 spans 17 residues. CDR1 is SGHAT and CDR2 is FQNNGV in the germline V gene. The CDR3, as DNA: TGTGCCAGCAGCCGCAGGGAAAAAATGGGATCTGGAAACACCATATATTTT. It is translated as CASSRREKMGSGNTIYF.

The table lists this clonotype with a few counts. The V gene is TRBV9, the J gene TRBJ2-1, with 9 bases fitting TRBD2. Germline V CDR1 and CDR2: SGDLS, YYNGEE. The CDR3 consists of 12 residues. J lost 6 bases, V lost 7 bases, and 2 bases had no gene match. This CDR3 reads CASGLASNEQFF. The CDR3 region has the DNA TGTGCCAGCGGACTAGCGTCCAATGAGCAGTTCTTC.

This clonotype has a handful of counts. The V call is TRBV4-1, the J call TRBJ2-3; TRBD2 matches at 13 bases. Germline lookup yields CDR1 MGHRA and CDR2 YSYEKL. This CDR3 is 22 amino acids long. V lost 1 base, J lost 3 bases, and 19 bases stayed unmatched. CDR3 nucleotide sequence: TGCGCCAGCAGCCAAGCTCCTATCGGACTAGCGGGAGAACTTGCCGCGACAGATACGCAGTATTTT. Residues: CASSQAPIGLAGELAATDTQYF.

This clonotype has just a few counts. The chain recombines TRBV24-1 with TRBJ2-7; 13 bases are a match to TRBD2. Germline CDR1 is KGHDR and CDR2 is SFDVKD. This CDR3 comprises 16 residues. With 4 bases clipped from V and 5 bases from J, the junction kept 7 bases outside the gene matches. The CDR3 DNA reads TGTGCCACCAGTGAACGACTAGCGGGAGGATTAAACGAGCAGTACTTC. Residues: CATSERLAGGLNEQYF.

This clonotype showed up just a few times. The rearrangement joins TRBV10-3 to TRBJ1-2; TRBD1 matches at 10 bases. Germline V CDR1 and CDR2: ENHRY, SYGVKD. This CDR3 region has 15 residues. V was pared by 2 bases and J by 4 bases, with 4 bases of the junction left unmatched. CDR3 bases: TGTGCCATCAGTGAGAGGACAGGGGGAATCTATGGCTACACCTTC. Its translation: CAISERTGGIYGYTF.

This chain connects TRBV6-1 to TRBJ2-3; D perhaps matches TRBD2 (7 bases). V lost 6 bases to trimming and J lost 1 base, with 17 bases between them. The CDR3 spans 16 residues. Germline lookup yields CDR1 MNHNS and CDR2 SASEGT. In DNA, the CDR3 is TGTGCCAGCAGACAGCTGCGAGGGGGGGGCACAGATACGCAGTATTTT. Amino acid sequence: CASRQLRGGGTDTQYF.

This rearrangement joins TRBV27 to TRBJ2-1; weak D call: TRBD1 (6 bases). Trimming took 6 bases from V and 6 from J, leaving 18 bases between them. The CDR3 is 15 residues long. The V gene's germline CDR1 is MNHEY and CDR2 SMNVEV (reference sequence). The CDR3 DNA follows: TGTGCCAGCAGGAGTTGGGGGCCGAGGGGCAATGAGCAGTTCTTC. The encoded protein is CASRSWGPRGNEQFF.

The V gene is TRBV9, the J gene TRBJ2-3, with 10 bases identical to TRBD2. V trimming: 4 bases; J trimming: 3 bases; junction bases outside the gene matches: 14. Germline V CDR1 and CDR2: SGDLS, YYNGEE. This CDR3 is 18 amino acids long. The CDR3 bases are TGTGCCAGCAGCCGCAGCGGGAGGGCCTGGAGTGAAACAGATACGCAGTATTTT. It specifies CASSRSGRAWSETDTQYF.

CDR3 region: CASRWDSPGDEQFF. The DNA for the CDR3 is TGTGCCAGCAGGTGGGACTCCCCGGGAGACGAGCAGTTCTTC. V usage is TRBV2 and J usage is TRBJ2-1, with D possibly being TRBD2 (6 bases). The CDR3 is 14 residues long. V dropped 6 bases and J dropped 10 bases, with 19 bases sitting between them. Germline-derived CDR1 and CDR2 are SNHLY and FYNNEI.

The chain carries TRBV28 and TRBJ1-2; no reliable D call. The CDR3 is 13 residues long. The germline V gene encodes CDR1 MDHEN and CDR2 SYDVKM. Deletions cut 6 bases from V and 2 bases from J, with 10 bases between. CDR3 coding DNA: TGTGCCAGCAGCAGGACGAGAAACTATGGCTACACCTTC. The encoded protein is CASSRTRNYGYTF.

The chain employs TRBV24-1 and TRBJ2-1, with no clear D. Germline V lookup: CDR1 KGHDR, CDR2 SFDVKD. V lost 6 bases, J lost 7 bases, and 15 bases lay in between. This CDR3 has 14 residues. The CDR3 sequence: CATSSTDGPNEQFF. As DNA, the CDR3 is TGTGCCACCAGTTCAACCGACGGTCCTAATGAGCAGTTCTTC.

This clonotype showed up just a few times. V is TRBV5-1 and J is TRBJ2-7, with D possibly being TRBD2 (5 bases). The CDR3 spans 17 residues. V was shortened by 5 bases and J by 5 bases, with 26 bases between the two germline ends. CDR1 is SGHRS and CDR2 is YFSETQ in the germline V gene. The chain's CDR3 is CASSSAGWEKRGDEQYF. CDR3 in DNA: TGCGCCAGCAGTTCCGCTGGCTGGGAGAAGCGTGGCGACGAGCAGTACTTC.

V and J are TRBV3-1 and TRBJ1-1, with D perhaps TRBD1 (5 bases). V lost 3 bases to trimming and J lost 1 base, with 12 bases between them. This CDR3 is built from 15 residues. CDR1 LGHDT and CDR2 YNNKEL come from the germline V gene (reference sequence). CDR3 DNA: TGTGCCAGCAGCCATACGGGACCGCAGAACACTGAAGCTTTCTTT. This gives the protein CASSHTGPQNTEAFF.

This chain uses TRBV11-2 with TRBJ2-7; TRBD1 matches at 7 bases. The CDR3 sequence is 16 residues long. Germline assignment: CDR1 SGHAT and CDR2 FQNNGV. Trimming removed 1 base from V and 2 bases from J; junction bases left unmatched: 8. CDR3 in amino acids: CASSLAGQKIPYEQYV. For the CDR3, the DNA is TGTGCCAGCAGCTTAGCGGGACAGAAAATCCCCTACGAGCAGTACGTC.

This clonotype was detected a few times. The chain employs TRBV3-1 and TRBJ2-1; possibly TRBD2 for D (6 bases). Per germline, CDR1 LGHDT and CDR2 YNNKEL (reference sequence). V was cut by 2 bases and J by 7 bases, with 9 bases left in between. The CDR3 runs 13 residues. For the CDR3, the DNA is TGTGCCAGCAGCCAATCGCGGGGAAATGAGCAGTTCTTC. It is translated as CASSQSRGNEQFF.

The table lists this clonotype with a few counts. The rearrangement uses TRBV28 and TRBJ2-3; D uncertain. The CDR3 is 14 amino acids. Germline lookup yields CDR1 MDHEN and CDR2 SYDVKM. Trimming cost V 6 bases and J 2 bases, with 12 bases left between them. The CDR3 is CASSLLGYTDTQYF. The CDR3 DNA sequence: TGTGCCAGCAGCCTCCTGGGATACACAGATACGCAGTATTTT.

This clonotype appeared a few times. The chain employs TRBV12-3 or TRBV12-4 and TRBJ2-1; TRBD2 aligns across 7 bases. CDR3 length: 16 residues. V was pared by 2 bases and J by 4 bases, with 8 bases of the junction left unmatched. The CDR3 coding sequence is TGTGCCAGCAGTTTATCGGCGGGAGAAGGATACAATGAGCAGTTCTTC. It yields the protein CASSLSAGEGYNEQFF.

The V call is TRBV12-3 or TRBV12-4, the J call TRBJ1-1, with 7 bases fitting TRBD1. Trimming removed 0 bases from V and 2 bases from J; junction bases left unmatched: 6. The CDR3 runs 16 residues. The CDR3 nucleotides read TGTGCCAGCAGTTTAGCCGGGACAGCGAGAAACACTGAAGCTTTCTTT. Amino acid sequence: CASSLAGTARNTEAFF.

This clonotype was seen a few times. The chain recombines TRBV5-1 with TRBJ1-1; TRBD1 matches at 8 bases. This CDR3 region has 16 residues. The trim removed 4 bases at V and 0 bases at J, leaving 8 bases unmatched. The germline gives CDR1 SGHRS, CDR2 YFSETQ. The DNA for the CDR3 is TGCGCCAGCAGCGTTGAAGCAGGGGGCGTGAACACTGAAGCTTTCTTT. It is translated as CASSVEAGGVNTEAFF. The full variable domain, its missing parts supplied by reference TRBV5-1 and TRBJ1-1, is KAGVTQTPRYLIKTRGQQVTLSCSPISGHRSVSWYQQTPGQGLQFLFEYFSETQRNKGNFPGRFSGRQFSNSRSEMNVSTLELGDSALYLCASSVEAGGVNTEAFFGQGTRLTVV.

This chain connects TRBV5-1 to TRBJ2-5; 7 bases align to TRBD1. The CDR3 is made up of 14 amino acids. V lost 5 bases to trimming and J lost 0 bases; unmatched junction nucleotides: 4. Germline V gene lookup returns CDR1 SGHRS and CDR2 YFSETQ. DNA of the CDR3: TGCGCCAGCAGTGGGACAGCGAACCAAGAGACCCAGTACTTC. This encodes CASSGTANQETQYF.

This clonotype was observed at least ten times. The genes are TRBV7-9 and TRBJ2-7; TRBD1 aligns across 9 bases. V lost 1 base, J lost 1 base, and 2 bases stayed unmatched. The CDR3 extends over 15 amino acids. The germline gives CDR1 SEHNR, CDR2 FQNEAQ (reference sequence). The CDR3 is CASSLGDRVSYEQYV. The CDR3 nucleotides read TGTGCCAGCAGCTTAGGGGACAGGGTTTCCTACGAGCAGTACGTC.